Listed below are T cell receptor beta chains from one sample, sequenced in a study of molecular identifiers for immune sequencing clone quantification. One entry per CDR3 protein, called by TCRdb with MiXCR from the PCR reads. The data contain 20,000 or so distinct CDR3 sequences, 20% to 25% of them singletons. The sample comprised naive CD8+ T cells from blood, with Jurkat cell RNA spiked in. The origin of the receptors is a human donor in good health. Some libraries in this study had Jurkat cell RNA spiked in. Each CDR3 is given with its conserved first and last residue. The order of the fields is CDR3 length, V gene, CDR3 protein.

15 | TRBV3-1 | CASSPPRGGAGEQYF
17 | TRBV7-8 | CASSLYRAEFNTGELFF
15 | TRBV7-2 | CASSLGTGVGEKLFF
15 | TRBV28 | CASSSVGALYNEQFF
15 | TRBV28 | CASSLGQGDQETQYF
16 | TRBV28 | CATFETGGSLGSPLHF
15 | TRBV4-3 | CASSQVLAGYNEQFF
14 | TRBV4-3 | CASSQAQGGETQYF
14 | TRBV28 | CASRLGLAGNEQFF
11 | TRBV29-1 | CSVEEGREQYF
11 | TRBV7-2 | CASSWGYEQYF
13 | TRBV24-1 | CATSDAPHQPQHF